The subject of this entry is one T cell receptor (beta chain). After removal of 4 bases from V and 4 bases from J, the junction contained 6 bases not matched to a gene. This CDR3 has 15 amino acids. The germline CDR1 and CDR2 sequences are LNHDA and SQIVND (reference sequence). The sample comes from a study of blood T cell repertoires in COVID-19. On the study more broadly: The samples span acute and convalescent COVID-19 from the United States, Italy and Spain.

Assay: immunoSEQ multiplex PCR; the TCRdb copy retains only in-frame clones and omits some. The table lists about 310,000 clones, over 75% of them singletons, with 1% in the top ten. The sequenced sample was peripheral blood. The J gene is TRBJ2-2, the V gene TRBV19, with 7 bases lining up with TRBD2. The TCR comes from a man aged 50 to 59 with active or convalescent COVID-19. As DNA, the CDR3 is TGTGCCAGTAGTACCTCGGGAGGAGTCACCGGGGAGCTGTTTTTT. Its protein is CASSTSGGVTGELFF.